Below, 31 T cell receptor beta chains from the same sample are listed, as sequenced in a study of early T cells in non-severe SARS-CoV-2 infection. Each CDR3 protein is one row after TCRdb ran MiXCR on the 5' RACE reads. The sample has 55,000 to 75,000 distinct CDR3 sequences, less than 9.5% seen once. Sequencing used whole blood. These receptors originate from an adult who was a healthcare worker with PCR-confirmed SARS-CoV-2 infection or an uninfected control (not recorded which).

This clonotype was picked up a small number of times. At one end the junction does not follow the germline gene, possibly because of a read error. CDR3 protein: CASSPPGLLRGLF. CDR3 sequence (DNA): TGTGCCAGCAGCCCGCCGGGACTACTTCGAGGGCTCTTC. V is TRBV11-2 and J is TRBJ2-1; TRBD2 matches 7 bases. CDR1 and CDR2 from the germline V gene are SGHAT and FQNNGV. The CDR3 is 13 amino acids.

V is TRBV7-9 and J is TRBJ2-5; D remains ambiguous. The germline V and J ends were trimmed by 5 bases and 2 bases, with 9 bases remaining between them. This CDR3 contains 13 residues. The V gene's germline CDR1 is SEHNR and CDR2 FQNEAQ (reference sequence). The CDR3 is CASSPETQETQYF. The CDR3 bases are TGTGCCAGCAGCCCAGAGACGCAAGAGACCCAGTACTTC.

In this sample, this clonotype turned up a few times. The chain combines TRBV19 with TRBJ2-3; no reliable D call. Germline CDR1 LNHDA, CDR2 SQIVND (reference sequence). This CDR3 region has 13 residues. The V end lost 5 bases, the J end lost 2 bases, and 8 bases lay between the germline ends. CDR3 protein: CASSAQTTDTQYF. The CDR3 nucleotides are TGTGCCAGTAGTGCGCAGACCACAGATACGCAGTATTTT. The variable domain in full, with the rest retrieved from reference TRBV19 and TRBJ2-3, is DGGITQSPKYLFRKEGQNVTLSCEQNLNHDAMYWYRQDPGQGLRLIYYSQIVNDFQKGDIAEGYSVSREKKESFPLTVTSAQKNPTAFYLCASSAQTTDTQYFGPGTRLTVL.

This clonotype was seen many times. The chain uses TRBV7-8 and TRBJ2-1; D not resolved. The germline gives CDR1 SGHVS, CDR2 FQNEAQ. The CDR3 extends over 15 amino acids. V gave up 2 bases and J gave up 0 bases, with 8 bases separating them. For the CDR3, the DNA is TGTGCCAGCAGCTTATGGCGGAGCTCCTACAATGAGCAGTTCTTC. Translating it yields CASSLWRSSYNEQFF.

V is TRBV18 and J is TRBJ2-1; TRBD2 matches at 10 bases. Germline V gene data show CDR1 as KGHSH and CDR2 as LQKENI. There are 16 residues in the CDR3. J lost 1 base, V lost 6 bases, and 6 bases had no gene match. CDR3 amino acids: CASSPLAGASYNEQFF. CDR3 in DNA: TGTGCCAGCTCGCCTCTAGCGGGAGCGTCCTACAATGAGCAGTTCTTC.

This clonotype was detected ten times or more. The genes are TRBV28 and TRBJ1-2; D gene unclear. This CDR3 contains 15 residues. Between the trimmed V and J ends, which lost 8 bases and 1 base, there was a span of 17 bases. Per the germline V gene, CDR1 is MDHEN and CDR2 is SYDVKM. The CDR3 sequence is CASQRGSTINYGYTF. The CDR3 DNA sequence: TGTGCCAGCCAACGAGGGTCGACTATTAACTATGGCTACACCTTC.

The chain is built from TRBV18 and TRBJ1-1; TRBD1 is a possible D gene (5 bases). This CDR3 contains 15 residues. CDR1 KGHSH and CDR2 LQKENI come from the germline V gene. V lost 3 bases and J lost 4, with 15 bases in between. CDR3 sequence reads: CASSPVPLGTTEAFF. The CDR3 region has the DNA TGTGCCAGCTCACCCGTTCCCCTCGGGACCACTGAAGCTTTCTTT.

This clonotype was observed a few times. One end of the junction does not line up with germline, which may come from a read error. This chain links TRBV24-1 with TRBJ2-1; 8 positions match TRBD2. The CDR3 extends over 15 amino acids. Germline CDR1 reads KGHDR; CDR2 reads SFDVKD. CDR3: CATSDFGLALNEQFF. CDR3 coding DNA: TGCGCCACCAGTGATTTCGGACTAGCCTTAAATGAGCAGTTCTTC.

The rearrangement uses TRBV5-1 and TRBJ1-1; D is unclear. Per the germline V gene, CDR1 is SGHRS and CDR2 is YFSETQ. The CDR3 has 15 amino acids. V was clipped by 3 bases and J by 4 bases, with 16 bases between them. The CDR3 DNA reads as TGCGCCAGCAGCTCTCAGTCGGCTGCCGGCACTGAAGCTTTCTTT. It yields the protein CASSSQSAAGTEAFF.

This clonotype was recorded a few times. This chain uses TRBV7-2 with TRBJ2-1; TRBD1 might be the D (5 bases). CDR3 length: 16 residues. Between the trimmed V and J ends, which lost 1 base and 9 bases, there was a span of 19 bases. Germline-derived CDR1 and CDR2 are SGHTA and FQGNSA. The CDR3 loop is CASSLEGAQDLLEQFF. For the CDR3, the DNA is TGTGCCAGCAGCTTAGAAGGGGCGCAGGATCTTCTTGAGCAGTTCTTC.

Note on this clonotype: Given a much more abundant clone one base away, this may be a read error. Because it lacks the conserved phenylalanine or tryptophan at the end, this CDR3 is likely a read error. This rearrangement joins TRBV19 to TRBJ2-2; tentative D call: TRBD1 (5 bases). CDR3 length equals 16 residues. The germline gives CDR1 LNHDA, CDR2 SQIVND (reference sequence). V was trimmed by 9 bases and J by 1 base, leaving 18 bases between them. DNA of the CDR3: TGTGCCAGCAAAGACCAGGGTCGGGTGAACACCGGGGAGCTGTTTTCT. Amino acid sequence: CASKDQGRVNTGELFS.

V usage is TRBV3-1 and J usage is TRBJ2-1; D is uncertain. CDR3 length: 17 residues. Germline CDR1 and CDR2: LGHDT and YNNKEL (reference sequence). V dropped 0 bases and J dropped 0 bases, with 12 bases sitting between them. DNA of the CDR3: TGTGCCAGCAGCCAAGACCCCGCTCACCCCTCCTACAATGAGCAGTTCTTC. Amino acids: CASSQDPAHPSYNEQFF.

This clonotype was counted ten times or more. The rearrangement uses TRBV2 and TRBJ2-7, with 12 bases matching TRBD1. The CDR3 runs to 14 residues. Germline V CDR1 and CDR2: SNHLY, FYNNEI. V lost 7 bases and J lost 5; bases outside the gene matches: 6. CDR3 amino acids: CASNPGTGGHEQYF. The CDR3 DNA reads as TGTGCCAGCAACCCCGGGACAGGGGGCCACGAGCAGTACTTC.

There are many counts of this clonotype. The chain couples TRBV19 to TRBJ2-7, with 8 bases aligning to TRBD1. CDR1 and CDR2 from the germline V gene are LNHDA and SQIVND (reference sequence). The CDR3 spans 13 residues. With V trimmed by 10 bases and J by 4 bases, 9 bases remained unmatched. The DNA of the CDR3 is TGTGCCATCTCGGACAGGGCGGGGTACGAGCAGTACTTC. It is translated as CAISDRAGYEQYF.

The table lists this clonotype with many counts. V is TRBV29-1 and J is TRBJ2-7; no firm D call. The CDR3 runs to 13 residues. V was pared by 4 bases and J by 1 base, with 11 bases between. Per germline, CDR1 SQVTM and CDR2 ANQGSEA. The CDR3 DNA reads as TGCAGCGTTGGAAGGGCCGATTCCTACGAGCAGTACTTC. Translation gives CSVGRADSYEQYF.

This clonotype occurred many times. The J gene is TRBJ2-1, the V gene TRBV19; weak D call: TRBD2 (7 bases). The CDR3 is 18 amino acids. Trimming took off 6 bases at V and 4 bases at J, with 25 bases between the two ends. CDR1 and CDR2 (germline): LNHDA, SQIVND (reference sequence). The CDR3 DNA follows: TGTGCCAGTAGCCCTTCGTTAGGGGGGGAAGCGCGGTACAATGAGCAGTTCTTC. Its protein is CASSPSLGGEARYNEQFF. Together with reference TRBV19 and TRBJ2-1, the CDR3 gives the full variable domain: DGGITQSPKYLFRKEGQNVTLSCEQNLNHDAMYWYRQDPGQGLRLIYYSQIVNDFQKGDIAEGYSVSREKKESFPLTVTSAQKNPTAFYLCASSPSLGGEARYNEQFFGPGTRLTVL.

This clonotype was recorded at least ten times. The chain employs TRBV12-3 or TRBV12-4 and TRBJ1-5; D is unresolved. The V and J ends lost 2 bases and 5 bases respectively, with 7 bases between them. CDR3 length: 13 residues. The CDR3 DNA follows: TGTGCCAGCAGTTTAAGTGGGGATCAGCCCCAGCATTTT. It codes for CASSLSGDQPQHF.

This clonotype was picked up a small number of times. The chain employs TRBV30 and TRBJ1-1; D remains ambiguous. V dropped 0 bases and J dropped 4 bases, with 6 bases sitting between them. In germline, CDR1 is GTSNPN, CDR2 SVGIG (reference sequence). There are 12 residues in the CDR3. The CDR3 DNA reads as TGTGCCTGGAGTGTAACGGGCACTGAAGCTTTCTTT. Translation: CAWSVTGTEAFF.

This clonotype was seen a few times. The chain's CDR3 is CSGRQVKNTEAFF. The CDR3, as DNA: TGCAGCGGCAGACAGGTTAAGAACACTGAAGCTTTCTTT. The chain is built from TRBV29-1 and TRBJ1-1; tentatively, D is TRBD1 (6 bases). The CDR3 has 13 amino acids. CDR1 SQVTM and CDR2 ANQGSEA come from the germline V gene. The V gene lost 7 bases and the J gene lost 1 base, with 13 bases spanning the gap. Based on the CDR3 plus reference TRBV29-1 and TRBJ1-1, the full variable domain is SAVISQKPSRDICQRGTSLTIQCQVDSQVTMMFWYRQQPGQSLTLIATANQGSEATYESGFVIDKFPISRPNLTFSTLTVSNMSPEDSSIYLCSGRQVKNTEAFFGQGTRLTVV.

This chain uses TRBV7-9 with TRBJ2-7, with D possibly being TRBD1 (6 bases). CDR1 and CDR2 from the germline V gene are SEHNR and FQNEAQ (reference sequence). V dropped 5 bases and J dropped 6 bases, with 11 bases sitting between them. CDR3 length equals 12 residues. The CDR3 is CASSHGGLEQYF. The CDR3 coding sequence is TGTGCCAGCAGCCATGGGGGCCTCGAGCAGTACTTC.

This clonotype was seen repeatedly, ten times or more. The chain couples TRBV7-6 to TRBJ2-2; TRBD1 is a possible D gene (7 bases). V was pared by 5 bases and J by 0 bases, with 13 bases between. This CDR3 has 16 residues. Per the germline V gene, CDR1 is SGHVS and CDR2 is FNYEAQ. The CDR3 loop is CASSAQGGSNTGELFF. As DNA, the CDR3 is TGTGCCAGCAGCGCTCAGGGGGGCTCGAACACCGGGGAGCTGTTTTTT.

The table lists this clonotype with many counts. V and J are TRBV20-1 and TRBJ2-2; D may match TRBD1 or TRBD2 (5 bases each). CDR1 DFQATT and CDR2 SNEGSKA come from the germline V gene (reference sequence). The V end lost 0 bases, the J end lost 0 bases, and 14 bases lay between the germline ends. The CDR3 runs to 17 residues. CDR3 coding DNA: TGCAGTGCTAGAGATGTAATGAGGGACGCGAACACCGGGGAGCTGTTTTTT. Amino acids: CSARDVMRDANTGELFF.

The V gene is TRBV2, the J gene TRBJ2-3, with TRBD1 matching over 9 bases. The CDR3 is made up of 12 amino acids. V lost 6 bases and J lost 6; bases outside the gene matches: 1. Germline V gene lookup returns CDR1 SNHLY and CDR2 FYNNEI. The CDR3 region is CASRDRGDTQYF. The CDR3, as DNA: TGTGCCAGCAGGGACAGGGGTGATACGCAGTATTTT.

Many counts were recorded for this clonotype. The chain recombines TRBV4-1 with TRBJ2-7; D may match TRBD1 or TRBD2 (5 bases each). There are 15 residues in the CDR3. The germline CDR1 and CDR2 sequences are MGHRA and YSYEKL. The V and J ends lost 1 base and 3 bases respectively, with 13 bases between them. The CDR3 DNA is TGCGCCAGCAGCCAAGTCCGGGACCCTTACTACGAGCAGTACTTC. Amino acid sequence: CASSQVRDPYYEQYF.

The chain uses TRBV25-1 and TRBJ2-2, with 8 bases lining up with TRBD1. There are 14 residues in the CDR3. Germline lookup yields CDR1 MGHDK and CDR2 SYGVNS. J was trimmed by 7 bases and V by 5 bases; bases with no gene match: 6. In nucleotides, the CDR3 is TGTGCCAGCAGTAAAGAGACAGGGGTCGGGGAGCTGTTTTTT. Protein product: CASSKETGVGELFF. The complete variable domain, with remaining parts taken from reference TRBV25-1 and TRBJ2-2, reads EADIYQTPRYLVIGTGKKITLECSQTMGHDKMYWYQQDPGMELHLIHYSYGVNSTEKGDLSSESTVSRIRTEHFPLTLESARPSHTSQYLCASSKETGVGELFFGEGSRLTVL.

A few counts support this clonotype. V and J are TRBV10-2 and TRBJ2-5, with a possible D match to TRBD2 (6 bases). The CDR3 runs to 14 residues. Trimming stripped 0 bases from V and 5 bases from J, with 10 bases between. The germline V gene has CDR1 WSHSY and CDR2 SAAADI. CDR3 coding DNA: TGCGCCAGCAGTGAGTCTGGCGGGAAGGAGACCCAGTACTTC. Amino acids: CASSESGGKETQYF.

V usage is TRBV5-1 and J usage is TRBJ2-5; 8 nucleotides agree with TRBD2. This CDR3 comprises 16 residues. From germline, CDR1 is SGHRS and CDR2 YFSETQ. Trimming cost V 0 bases and J 2 bases; bases outside gene matches: 6. CDR3 DNA: TGCGCCAGCAGCTTGGCTACTAGCGGTTTTCAAGAGACCCAGTACTTC. It translates to CASSLATSGFQETQYF.

This clonotype was observed a few times. V and J are TRBV18 and TRBJ1-5; TRBD1 might be the D (5 bases). The germline V gene encodes CDR1 KGHSH and CDR2 LQKENI. This CDR3 contains 14 residues. With 2 bases removed from V and 4 bases from J, the gap between germline ends came to 9 bases. CDR3 DNA sequence: TGTGCCAGCTCACCAGGGGCGGGTAATCAGCCCCAGCATTTT. Residues: CASSPGAGNQPQHF.

This clonotype was seen ten or more times. V usage is TRBV18 and J usage is TRBJ1-5; unclear D gene. This CDR3 is 18 amino acids long. Germline loops: CDR1 KGHSH, CDR2 LQKENI. Trimming shortened V by 3 bases and J by 0 bases, and 18 bases separated the two germline ends. This chain's CDR3 is CASSPRATVLDSNQPQHF. CDR3 coding DNA: TGTGCCAGCTCACCCCGCGCGACCGTCCTGGATAGCAATCAGCCCCAGCATTTT.

The sample holds a few counts of this clonotype. The chain links TRBV18 to TRBJ2-1; 7 bases line up with TRBD2. Losses at the gene ends were 0 bases for V and 5 bases for J; bases not matched to a gene: 4. From germline, CDR1 is KGHSH and CDR2 LQKENI. CDR3 size: 15 residues. The CDR3 region has the DNA TGTGCCAGCTCACCACCCCAGGGAGGGGACAATGAGCAGTTCTTC. The encoded protein is CASSPPQGGDNEQFF.

This clonotype occurred a few times. The rearrangement joins TRBV27 to TRBJ2-7, with 10 bases aligning to TRBD2. Germline loops: CDR1 MNHEY, CDR2 SMNVEV (reference sequence). The ends lost 5 bases at V and 6 bases at J; junction bases unmatched: 13. The CDR3 loop spans 16 amino acids. CDR3 region: CASSPRLAGVKGEQYF. As DNA, the CDR3 is TGTGCCAGCAGTCCCCGCCTAGCGGGAGTGAAGGGCGAGCAGTACTTC.